This entry concerns a single T cell receptor (beta chain). Its antigen is not yet known. Base qualities are missing; no much larger clone stands one base away. This sample was taken from a study of CD8 T cells in ankylosing spondylitis (dated by TCRdb to about 2017). Background on the whole study: The study profiled T cell receptor beta repertoires in healthy donors and ankylosing spondylitis patients to find disease-linked TCR variants. The whole study cohort included 85 to 120 healthy donors and 25 ankylosing spondylitis patients. Samples of peripheral blood were taken, and for ankylosing spondylitis patients, synovial fluid was collected as well. Summary of the overall study and its limitations: Some motif variants had previously been reported in the synovial fluid and blood of reactive arthritis patients, which suggests shared mechanisms of disease initiation. The disease-linked clones showed a CD8+ phenotype and occurred at relatively low frequencies in peripheral blood. Blood from ankylosing spondylitis patients appeared to be characterized by a TCR beta motif composed of eight highly homologous amino acid variants. Significant enrichment of the disease-linked clones was reported in matched synovial fluid samples from ankylosing spondylitis patients.

Sequencing used an Illumina HiSeq 2500. Quantitative 5'-RACE with molecular barcodes was the method used to prepare the TCR beta libraries. Turning to the authors' computational methods: A new computational method based on a probabilistic model of VDJ rearrangement was used to identify disease-linked TCR variants. In TCRdb, the public reads were trimmed at Q25 with fastp and aligned with MiXCR, with productive beta chains retained. CDR3 protein duplicates are merged, each entry listing the most common genes and DNA. TCRdb's processing, not the study's, gives the V and J calls here. This sample gives tens of thousands of distinct CDR3 sequences in total; roughly 27% of them show up just once. The top ten clonotypes cover around 60% of the sample. The CDR3 numbers 14 residues from cysteine through phenylalanine. The only DNA kept is the CDR3, 42 bases in frame from the first base. Via the germline V gene (reference sequence), CDR1 is SGHKS and CDR2 YYEKEE. Ends trimmed: V by 4 bases, J by 7 bases; bases unmatched to a gene: 7.

The TCR sequence derives from a male donor with ankylosing spondylitis or in good health (not recorded which). The chain joins TRBV5-5 to TRBJ2-2, and TRBD2 matches 7 of the central bases. The sample comprised blood, either unsorted or a sorted T cell fraction (not recorded which). The DNA sequence is as follows: TGTGCCAGCAGCCAAAATAGCGGGCGCGGGGAGCTGTTTTTT. This translates into CASSQNSGRGELFF.